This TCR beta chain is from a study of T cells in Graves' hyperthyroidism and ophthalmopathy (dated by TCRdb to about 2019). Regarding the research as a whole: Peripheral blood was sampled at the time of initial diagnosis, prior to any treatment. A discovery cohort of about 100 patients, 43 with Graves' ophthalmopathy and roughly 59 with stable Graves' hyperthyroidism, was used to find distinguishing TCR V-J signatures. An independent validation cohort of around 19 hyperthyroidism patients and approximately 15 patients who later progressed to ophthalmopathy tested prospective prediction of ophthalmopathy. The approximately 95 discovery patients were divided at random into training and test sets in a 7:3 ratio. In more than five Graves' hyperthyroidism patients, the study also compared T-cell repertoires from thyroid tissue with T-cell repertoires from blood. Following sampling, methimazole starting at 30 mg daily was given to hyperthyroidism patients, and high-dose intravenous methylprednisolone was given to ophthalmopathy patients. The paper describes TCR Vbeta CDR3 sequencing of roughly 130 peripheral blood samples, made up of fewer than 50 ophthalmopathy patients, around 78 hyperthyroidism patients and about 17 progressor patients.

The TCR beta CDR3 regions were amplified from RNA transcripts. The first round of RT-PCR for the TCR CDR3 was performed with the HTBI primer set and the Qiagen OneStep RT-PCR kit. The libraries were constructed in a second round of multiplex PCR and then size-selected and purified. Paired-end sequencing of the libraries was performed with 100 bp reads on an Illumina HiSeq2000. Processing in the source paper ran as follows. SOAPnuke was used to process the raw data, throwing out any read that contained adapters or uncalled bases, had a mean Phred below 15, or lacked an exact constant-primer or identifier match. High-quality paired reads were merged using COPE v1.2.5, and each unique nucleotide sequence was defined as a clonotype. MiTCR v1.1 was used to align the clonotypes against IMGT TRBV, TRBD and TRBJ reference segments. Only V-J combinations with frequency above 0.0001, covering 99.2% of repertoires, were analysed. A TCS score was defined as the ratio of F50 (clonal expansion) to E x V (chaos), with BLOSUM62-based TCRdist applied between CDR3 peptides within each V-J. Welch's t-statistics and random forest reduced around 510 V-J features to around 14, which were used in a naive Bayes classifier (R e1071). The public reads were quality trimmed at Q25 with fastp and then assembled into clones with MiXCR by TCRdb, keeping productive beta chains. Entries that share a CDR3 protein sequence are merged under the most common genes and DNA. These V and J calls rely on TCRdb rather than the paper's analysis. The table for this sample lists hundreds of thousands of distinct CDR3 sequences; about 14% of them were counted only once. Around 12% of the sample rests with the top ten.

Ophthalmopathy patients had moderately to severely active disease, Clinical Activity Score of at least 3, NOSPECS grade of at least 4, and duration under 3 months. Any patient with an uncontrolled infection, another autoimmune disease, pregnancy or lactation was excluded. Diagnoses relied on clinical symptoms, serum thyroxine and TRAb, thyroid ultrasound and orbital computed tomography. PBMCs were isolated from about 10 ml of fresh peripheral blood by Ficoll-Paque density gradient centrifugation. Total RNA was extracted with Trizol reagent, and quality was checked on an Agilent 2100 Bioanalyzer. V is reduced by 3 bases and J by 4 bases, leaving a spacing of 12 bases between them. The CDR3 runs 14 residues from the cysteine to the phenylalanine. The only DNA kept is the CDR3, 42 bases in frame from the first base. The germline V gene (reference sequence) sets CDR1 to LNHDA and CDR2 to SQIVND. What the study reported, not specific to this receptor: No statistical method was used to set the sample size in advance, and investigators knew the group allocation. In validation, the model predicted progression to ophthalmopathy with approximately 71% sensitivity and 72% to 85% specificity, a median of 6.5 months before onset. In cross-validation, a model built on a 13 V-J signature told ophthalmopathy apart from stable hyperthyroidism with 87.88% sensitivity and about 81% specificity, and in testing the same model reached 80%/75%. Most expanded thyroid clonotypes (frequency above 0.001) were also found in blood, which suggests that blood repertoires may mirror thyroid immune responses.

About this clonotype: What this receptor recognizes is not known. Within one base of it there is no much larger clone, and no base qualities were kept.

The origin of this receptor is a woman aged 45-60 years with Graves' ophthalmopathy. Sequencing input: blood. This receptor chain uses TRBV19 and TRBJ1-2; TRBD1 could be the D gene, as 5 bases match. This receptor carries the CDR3 CASSILGDSYGYTF. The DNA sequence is TGTGCCAGTAGTATTTTAGGGGACTCCTATGGCTACACCTTC.